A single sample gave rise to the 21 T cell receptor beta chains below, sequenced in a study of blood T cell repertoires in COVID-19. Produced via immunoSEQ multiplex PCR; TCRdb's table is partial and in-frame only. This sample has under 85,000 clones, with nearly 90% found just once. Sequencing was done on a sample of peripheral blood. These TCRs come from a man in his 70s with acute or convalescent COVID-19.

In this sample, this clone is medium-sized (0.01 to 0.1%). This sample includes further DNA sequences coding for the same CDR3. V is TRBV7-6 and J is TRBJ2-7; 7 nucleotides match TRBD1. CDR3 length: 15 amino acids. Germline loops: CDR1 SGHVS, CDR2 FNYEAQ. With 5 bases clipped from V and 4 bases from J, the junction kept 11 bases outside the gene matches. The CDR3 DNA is TGTGCCAGCAGCCCCGAGACAGGGAAACATTACGAGCAGTACTTC. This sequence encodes CASSPETGKHYEQYF.

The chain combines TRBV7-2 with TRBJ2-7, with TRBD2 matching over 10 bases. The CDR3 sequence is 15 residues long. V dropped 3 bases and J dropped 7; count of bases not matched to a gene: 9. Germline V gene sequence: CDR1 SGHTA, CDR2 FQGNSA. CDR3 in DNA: TGTGCCAGCAGCTTTTCTAGCGGGGGTGGGCGGGAGCAGTACTTC. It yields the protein CASSFSSGGGREQYF.

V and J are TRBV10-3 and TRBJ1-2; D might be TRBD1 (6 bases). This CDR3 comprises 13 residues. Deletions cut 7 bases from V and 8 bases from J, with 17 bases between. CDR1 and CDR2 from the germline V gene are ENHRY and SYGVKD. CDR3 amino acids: CAIKALTGNGYTF. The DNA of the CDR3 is TGTGCCATCAAAGCTCTAACAGGGAACGGCTACACCTTC.

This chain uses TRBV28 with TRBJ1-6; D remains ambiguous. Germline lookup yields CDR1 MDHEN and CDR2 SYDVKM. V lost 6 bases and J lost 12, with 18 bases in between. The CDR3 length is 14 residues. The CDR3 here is CASRSHDEAGPLHF. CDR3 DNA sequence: TGTGCCAGCAGATCGCACGACGAGGCGGGACCCCTCCACTTT.

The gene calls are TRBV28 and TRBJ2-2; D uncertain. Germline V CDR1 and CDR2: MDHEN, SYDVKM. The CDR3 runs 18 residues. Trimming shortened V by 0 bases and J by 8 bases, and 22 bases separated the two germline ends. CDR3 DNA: TGTGCCAGCAGTTTATGGGGCGAGTCGAAGCAGGCCAGAGGGGAGCTGTTTTTT. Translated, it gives CASSLWGESKQARGELFF.

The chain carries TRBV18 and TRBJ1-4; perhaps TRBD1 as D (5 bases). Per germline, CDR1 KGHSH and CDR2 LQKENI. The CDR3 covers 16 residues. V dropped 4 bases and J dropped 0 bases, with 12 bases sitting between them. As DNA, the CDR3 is TGTGCCAGCTCACGATCAGGGATAGCAACTAATGAAAAACTGTTTTTT. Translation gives CASSRSGIATNEKLFF.

CDR3 coding DNA: TGTGCCAGCAGTAAGATTCAGGGAAATCAGCCCCAGCATTTT. This translates into CASSKIQGNQPQHF. This chain joins TRBV7-2 and TRBJ1-5; a possible D gene is TRBD1 (5 bases). The CDR3 is made up of 14 amino acids. Between the trimmed V and J ends, which lost 6 bases and 4 bases, there was a span of 13 bases. Germline values: CDR1 SGHTA, CDR2 FQGNSA.

For the CDR3, the DNA is TGTGCCAGCAGCTTACCCACAGGGGCATCGAACACTGAAGCTTTCTTT. Amino acid sequence: CASSLPTGASNTEAFF. This rearrangement joins TRBV7-8 to TRBJ1-1, with 7 bases identical to TRBD1. The germline gives CDR1 SGHVS, CDR2 FQNEAQ. CDR3 length: 16 amino acids. V lost 2 bases to trimming and J lost 1 base; unmatched junction nucleotides: 7. Based on the CDR3 plus reference TRBV7-8 and TRBJ1-1, the full variable domain is GAGVSQSPRYKVAKRGQDVALRCDPISGHVSLFWYQQALGQGPEFLTYFQNEAQLDKSGLPSDRFFAERPEGSVSTLKIQRTQQEDSAVYLCASSLPTGASNTEAFFGQGTRLTVV.

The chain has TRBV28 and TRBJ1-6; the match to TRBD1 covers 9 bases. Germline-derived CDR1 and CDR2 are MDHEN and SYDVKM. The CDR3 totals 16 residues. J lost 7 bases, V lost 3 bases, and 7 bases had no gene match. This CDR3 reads CASSFPTGGRNSPLHF. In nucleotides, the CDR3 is TGTGCCAGCAGTTTCCCGACAGGGGGGCGAAATTCACCCCTCCACTTT. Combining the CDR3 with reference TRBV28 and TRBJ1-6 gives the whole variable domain DVKVTQSSRYLVKRTGEKVFLECVQDMDHENMFWYRQDPGLGLRLIYFSYDVKMKEKGDIPEGYSVSREKKERFSLILESASTNQTSMYLCASSFPTGGRNSPLHFGNGTRLTVT.

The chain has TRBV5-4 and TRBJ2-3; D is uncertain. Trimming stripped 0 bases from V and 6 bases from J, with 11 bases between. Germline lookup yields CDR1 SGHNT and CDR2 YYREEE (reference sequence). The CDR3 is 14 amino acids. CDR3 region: CASSLAFSADTQYF. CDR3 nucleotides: TGTGCCAGCAGCTTGGCCTTTAGTGCGGATACGCAGTATTTT.

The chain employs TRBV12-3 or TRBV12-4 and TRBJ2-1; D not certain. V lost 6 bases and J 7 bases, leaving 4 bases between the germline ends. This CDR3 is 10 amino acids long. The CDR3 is CASSGNEQFF. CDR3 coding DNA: TGTGCCAGCAGCGGGAATGAGCAGTTCTTC.

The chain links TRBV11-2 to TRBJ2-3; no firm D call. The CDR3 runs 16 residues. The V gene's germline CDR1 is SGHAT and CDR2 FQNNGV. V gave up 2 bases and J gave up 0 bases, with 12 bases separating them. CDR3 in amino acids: CASSLMPRPSTDTQYF. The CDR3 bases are TGTGCCAGCAGCTTAATGCCTAGACCTAGCACAGATACGCAGTATTTT.

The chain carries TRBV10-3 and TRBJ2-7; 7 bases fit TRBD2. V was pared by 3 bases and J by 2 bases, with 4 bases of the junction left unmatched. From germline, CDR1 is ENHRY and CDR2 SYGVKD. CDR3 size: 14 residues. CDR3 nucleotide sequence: TGTGCCATCAGTGACGGGGGGATAGCCTACGAGCAGTACTTC. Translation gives CAISDGGIAYEQYF.

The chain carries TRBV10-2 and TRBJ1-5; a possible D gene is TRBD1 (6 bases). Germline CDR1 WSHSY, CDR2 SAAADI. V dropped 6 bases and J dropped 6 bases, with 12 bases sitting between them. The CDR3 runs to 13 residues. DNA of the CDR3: TGCGCCAGCAGCACAGGGCTTTCTCAGCCCCAGCATTTT. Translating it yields CASSTGLSQPQHF.

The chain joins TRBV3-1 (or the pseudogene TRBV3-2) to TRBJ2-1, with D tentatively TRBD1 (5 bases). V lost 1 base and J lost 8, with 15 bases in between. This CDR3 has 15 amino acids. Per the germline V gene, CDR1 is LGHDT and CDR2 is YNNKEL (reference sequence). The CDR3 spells CASSQGTQGVYEQFF. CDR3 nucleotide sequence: TGTGCCAGCAGCCAAGGGACCCAGGGTGTCTATGAGCAGTTCTTC.

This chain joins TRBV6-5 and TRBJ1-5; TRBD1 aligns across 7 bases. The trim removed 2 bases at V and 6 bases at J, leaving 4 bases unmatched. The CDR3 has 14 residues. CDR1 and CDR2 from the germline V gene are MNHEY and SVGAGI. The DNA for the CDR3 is TGTGCCAGCAGTTACGGAGGGGGCGGTCAGCCCCAGCATTTT. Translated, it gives CASSYGGGGQPQHF.

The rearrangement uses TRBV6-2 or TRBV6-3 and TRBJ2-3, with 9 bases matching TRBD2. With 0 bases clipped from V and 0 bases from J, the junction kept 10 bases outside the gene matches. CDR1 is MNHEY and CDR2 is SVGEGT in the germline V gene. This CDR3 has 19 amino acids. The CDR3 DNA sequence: TGTGCCAGCAGTTACTCTCGGAGCGGGGGGTTGTCTAGCACAGATACGCAGTATTTT. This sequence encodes CASSYSRSGGLSSTDTQYF.

The CDR3 here is CASSQPTARNTGELFF. Here the CDR3 DNA reads TGTGCCAGCAGCCAACCGACAGCCCGGAACACCGGGGAGCTGTTTTTT. V is TRBV3-1 (or the pseudogene TRBV3-2) and J is TRBJ2-2; D is possibly TRBD1 (5 bases). The CDR3 length is 16 residues. Germline CDR1 is LGHDT and CDR2 is YNNKEL (reference sequence). Trimming pared 2 bases from V and 1 base from J, leaving 11 bases between.

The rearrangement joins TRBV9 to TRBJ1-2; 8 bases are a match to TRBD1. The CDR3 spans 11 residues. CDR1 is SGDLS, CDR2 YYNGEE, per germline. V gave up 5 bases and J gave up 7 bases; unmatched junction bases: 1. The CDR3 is CASSTGGGYTF. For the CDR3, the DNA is TGTGCCAGCAGTACAGGGGGTGGCTACACCTTC.

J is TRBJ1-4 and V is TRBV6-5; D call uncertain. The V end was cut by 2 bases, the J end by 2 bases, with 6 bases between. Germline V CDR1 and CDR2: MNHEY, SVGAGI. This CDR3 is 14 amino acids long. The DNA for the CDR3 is TGTGCCAGCAGTTACCTAGCGACTAATGAAAAACTGTTTTTT. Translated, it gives CASSYLATNEKLFF.

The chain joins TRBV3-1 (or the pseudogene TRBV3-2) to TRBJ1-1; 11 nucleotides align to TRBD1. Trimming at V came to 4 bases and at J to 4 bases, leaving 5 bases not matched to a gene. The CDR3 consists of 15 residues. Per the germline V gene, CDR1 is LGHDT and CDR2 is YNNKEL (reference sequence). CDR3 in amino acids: CASSPWTGGVTEAFF. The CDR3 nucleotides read TGTGCCAGCAGCCCTTGGACAGGGGGCGTCACTGAAGCTTTCTTT.